What follows describes a single TCR beta chain. This specimen belongs to a study of blood T cell repertoires in COVID-19. Study-wide context: Whether acute or convalescent, the COVID-19 samples came from the United States, Italy and Spain. T cells, B-cell-depleted T cells, or PBMCs supplied cDNA or gDNA.

Under the authors' procedure: The assay estimated nucleated cells by amplifying reference gene primers. The method was immunoSEQ multiplex PCR; TCRdb's version includes in-frame clones alone and lacks a portion of them. V and J calls and clone size are copied from that table; D and trimming were computed from the DNA. The data show about 200,000 clones, approximately 91% seen once. Trimming shortened V by 1 base and J by 7 bases, and 11 bases separated the two germline ends. Germline V CDR1 and CDR2: SGHRS, YFSETQ. This CDR3 has 14 residues. The chain is built from TRBV5-1 and TRBJ1-4; D is perhaps TRBD1 (6 bases). The sequence came from a man between 18 and 29 years old with active or convalescent COVID-19. The sequencing input was peripheral blood. The CDR3 nucleotides are TGCGCCAGCAGCTTGAATACAGGGACTGAAAAACTGTTTTTT. It is translated as CASSLNTGTEKLFF.